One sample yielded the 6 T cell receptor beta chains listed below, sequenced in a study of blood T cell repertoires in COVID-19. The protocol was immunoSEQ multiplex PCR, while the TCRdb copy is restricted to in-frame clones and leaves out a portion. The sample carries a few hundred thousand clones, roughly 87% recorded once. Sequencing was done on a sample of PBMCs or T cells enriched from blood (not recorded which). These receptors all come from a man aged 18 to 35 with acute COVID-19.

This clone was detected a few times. The DNA for the CDR3 is TGCGCCAGCAGCCAAGATTCCCAGGGCTACGAGCAGTACTTC. Its translation is CASSQDSQGYEQYF. This chain joins TRBV4-3 and TRBJ2-7, with D possibly being TRBD1 (5 bases). The V end lost 0 bases, the J end lost 3 bases, and 9 bases lay between the germline ends. Germline-derived CDR1 and CDR2 are LGHNA and YSLEER. The CDR3 runs 14 residues.

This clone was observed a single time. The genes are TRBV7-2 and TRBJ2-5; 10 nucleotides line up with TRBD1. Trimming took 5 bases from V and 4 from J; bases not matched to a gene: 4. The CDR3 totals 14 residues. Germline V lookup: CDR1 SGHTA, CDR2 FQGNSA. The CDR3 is CASSRTGGRETQYF. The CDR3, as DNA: TGTGCCAGCAGCAGGACAGGGGGAAGAGAGACCCAGTACTTC.

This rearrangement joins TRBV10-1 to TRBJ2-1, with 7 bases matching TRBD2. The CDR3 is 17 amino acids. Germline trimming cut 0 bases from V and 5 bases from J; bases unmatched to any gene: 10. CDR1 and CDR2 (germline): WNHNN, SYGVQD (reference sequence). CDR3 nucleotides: TGCGCCAGCAGTGAGTCGTCCCCGAGTAGCGGGCACAATGAGCAGTTCTTC. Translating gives CASSESSPSSGHNEQFF.

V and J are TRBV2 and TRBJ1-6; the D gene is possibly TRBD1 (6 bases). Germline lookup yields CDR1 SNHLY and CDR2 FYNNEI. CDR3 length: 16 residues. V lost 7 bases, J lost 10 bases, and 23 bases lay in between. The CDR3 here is CASKTGNIRPGSPLHF. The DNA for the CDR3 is TGTGCCAGCAAAACAGGGAATATCCGACCGGGATCACCCCTCCACTTT.

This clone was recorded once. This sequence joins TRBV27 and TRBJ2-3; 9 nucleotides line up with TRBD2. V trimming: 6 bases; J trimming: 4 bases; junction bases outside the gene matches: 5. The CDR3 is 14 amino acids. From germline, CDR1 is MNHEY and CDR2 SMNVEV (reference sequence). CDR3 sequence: CASSRLAVPDTQYF. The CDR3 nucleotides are TGTGCCAGCAGCCGACTAGCGGTACCAGATACGCAGTATTTT.

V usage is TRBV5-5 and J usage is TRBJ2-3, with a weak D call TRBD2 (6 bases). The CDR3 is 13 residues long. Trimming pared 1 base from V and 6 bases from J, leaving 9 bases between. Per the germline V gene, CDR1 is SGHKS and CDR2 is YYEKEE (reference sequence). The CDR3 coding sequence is TGTGCCAGCAGCTTGCGCCGGGGGGATACGCAGTATTTT. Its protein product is CASSLRRGDTQYF.